The T cell receptor beta chain under discussion was sequenced for a study of response to subunit inactivated influenza vaccine. MiXCR, run by TCRdb on the RT-PCR reads, gives a single entry per CDR3 protein. The repertoire holds about 780,000 distinct CDR3 sequences, with approximately 17% as singletons. This clonotype has more than one count but fewer than ten. V trimming: 10 bases; J trimming: 2 bases; junction bases outside the gene matches: 13. In germline, CDR1 is MNHNS, CDR2 SASEGT. The CDR3 totals 16 residues. The clonotype was recovered from a man in his forties or fifties who received an inactivated influenza vaccine. The V call is TRBV6-1, the J call TRBJ2-3, with TRBD1 identical over 9 bases. The input for sequencing was PBMCs from blood, taken around 5 days after vaccination. The CDR3 loop reads CATKSMGTGYTDTQYF. The CDR3 region has the DNA TGTGCCACCAAGTCGATGGGGACAGGGTACACAGATACGCAGTATTTT.